The 32 T cell receptor beta chains in this list originate from one sample, sequenced in a study of long-term antiretroviral therapy in people with HIV. The libraries were made with immunoSEQ v3.0 at survey level. Profiled with immunoSEQ multiplex PCR; TCRdb holds only in-frame clones, not every one. The table has tens of thousands of clones, 90% seen once. The starting material was unsorted PBMCs, obtained 5.2 years after starting antiretroviral therapy. The receptor set was obtained from a woman between 40 and 50 years old with HIV.

This chain links TRBV7-9 with TRBJ1-4, with 9 bases lining up with TRBD1. The germline gives CDR1 SEHNR, CDR2 FQNEAQ (reference sequence). The CDR3 runs 16 residues. The V segment lost 5 bases and the J segment 6 bases; nucleotides outside the gene matches: 10. CDR3 DNA sequence: TGTGCCAGCAGCCTGGGACAGGGTTTAGATCATGAAAAACTGTTTTTT. Residues: CASSLGQGLDHEKLFF. The variable domain in full, with the rest retrieved from reference TRBV7-9 and TRBJ1-4, is DTGVSQNPRHKITKRGQNVTFRCDPISEHNRLYWYRQTLGQGPEFLTYFQNEAQLEKSRLLSDRFSAERPKGSFSTLEIQRTEQGDSAMYLCASSLGQGLDHEKLFFGSGTQLSVL.

Points on this clone: The junction does not match germline at one end; this may be a read error. The chain joins TRBV4-3 to TRBJ2-1; TRBD2 agrees at 10 bases. Germline V gives CDR1 LGHNA, CDR2 YSLEER. The CDR3 totals 15 residues. The CDR3 nucleotides are TGCGCCAGCAGCCAAGATCTCGCTAGCGGGGGCCCTAGGGTCTTC. Its translation: CASSQDLASGGPRVF.

This chain links TRBV20-1 with TRBJ2-3; the D is unclear. Trimming removed 5 bases from V and 5 bases from J, with 8 bases in between. The CDR3 sequence is 11 residues long. CDR1 DFQATT and CDR2 SNEGSKA come from the germline V gene (reference sequence). The CDR3 DNA reads as TGCAGTGCTCGAAGGCAAGATACGCAGTATTTT. This translates into CSARRQDTQYF.

This chain joins TRBV14 and TRBJ2-7; unclear D gene. The CDR3 is 12 residues long. Germline-derived CDR1 and CDR2 are SGHDN and FVKESK. V was clipped by 5 bases and J by 4 bases, with 9 bases between them. In nucleotides, the CDR3 is TGTGCCAGCAGCTATACCCTTTACGAGCAGTACTTC. It specifies CASSYTLYEQYF.

The chain couples TRBV7-7 to TRBJ2-5; D is uncertain. Germline V gives CDR1 SSHAT, CDR2 FNYEAQ (reference sequence). The ends were cut back, 5 bases at V and 4 bases at J, with 8 bases in the middle. CDR3 length: 12 residues. The CDR3 here is CASSGLGETQYF. The CDR3 DNA is TGTGCCAGCAGCGGGCTAGGAGAGACCCAGTACTTC.

The chain is built from TRBV5-4 and TRBJ2-3, with TRBD1 matching 9 bases. This CDR3 is built from 14 residues. CDR1 is SGHNT and CDR2 is YYREEE in the germline V gene (reference sequence). Trimming at V came to 4 bases and at J to 5 bases, leaving 5 bases not matched to a gene. The CDR3 reads CASSLQGAKDTQYF. DNA of the CDR3: TGTGCCAGCAGCCTACAGGGGGCGAAAGATACGCAGTATTTT.

The chain is built from TRBV7-9 and TRBJ2-7, with 9 bases identical to TRBD2. Germline CDR1 reads SEHNR; CDR2 reads FQNEAQ (reference sequence). J gave up 2 bases and V 0 bases, and 5 bases lay outside the gene matches. The CDR3 loop spans 16 amino acids. CDR3 amino acids: CASSLAVPSGAYEQYF. CDR3 DNA sequence: TGTGCCAGCAGCTTAGCTGTGCCTAGCGGGGCCTACGAGCAGTACTTC.

This sequence joins TRBV30 and TRBJ1-2; weak D call: TRBD1 (5 bases). The CDR3 length is 13 residues. CDR1 and CDR2 (germline): GTSNPN, SVGIG (reference sequence). Trimming took 0 bases from V and 7 from J, leaving 12 bases between them. CDR3 coding DNA: TGTGCCTGGAGTGTACGCTGGGGGAGTGGCTACACCTTC. This encodes CAWSVRWGSGYTF.

The chain is built from TRBV10-3 and TRBJ2-3; perhaps D is TRBD1 or TRBD2 (5 bases each). The length of the CDR3 is 15 residues. CDR1 and CDR2 from the germline V gene are ENHRY and SYGVKD. The V end was cut by 0 bases, the J end by 3 bases, with 10 bases between. CDR3 nucleotide sequence: TGTGCCATCAGTGAGTCTCGCAGGGAGACAGATACGCAGTATTTT. The encoded protein is CAISESRRETDTQYF.

V usage is TRBV5-4 and J usage is TRBJ2-1; tentatively, D is TRBD1 or TRBD2 (5 bases each). The V gene lost 1 base and the J gene lost 5 bases, with 16 bases spanning the gap. Germline V gives CDR1 SGHNT, CDR2 YYREEE (reference sequence). CDR3 length: 16 amino acids. CDR3 region: CASSLIGRGADNEQFF. CDR3 DNA: TGTGCCAGCAGCTTGATAGGGAGAGGGGCTGACAATGAGCAGTTCTTC.

This clone was found once. The junction does not match germline at one end; this may be a read error. This chain connects TRBV15 to TRBJ2-7; 9 nucleotides line up with TRBD2. CDR3 length: 15 residues. The germline V gene has CDR1 LNHNV and CDR2 YYDKDF (reference sequence). CDR3 coding DNA: TGTGCCACCAGCAGAGATCCGGTAGCGGGAGCTCCCACCTCCTTC. This sequence encodes CATSRDPVAGAPTSF.

This clone was detected only once. V and J are TRBV7-9 and TRBJ1-2; TRBD1 aligns across 11 bases. Germline-derived CDR1 and CDR2 are SEHNR and FQNEAQ (reference sequence). This CDR3 is 17 amino acids long. The ends lost 4 bases at V and 3 bases at J; junction bases unmatched: 10. CDR3 sequence reads: CASSSYIGGQGDYGYTF. In DNA, the CDR3 is TGTGCCAGCAGCTCCTATATTGGGGGACAGGGGGACTATGGCTACACCTTC.

CDR3 sequence: CSVGGGAGNTIYF. CDR3 DNA: TGCAGCGTTGGGGGGGGTGCTGGAAACACCATATATTTT. The chain has TRBV29-1 and TRBJ1-3; a weak D match, TRBD1 (5 bases). The germline V and J ends were trimmed by 4 bases and 2 bases, with 9 bases remaining between them. Germline V gene data show CDR1 as SQVTM and CDR2 as ANQGSEA. This CDR3 spans 13 amino acids. The full variable domain, in which reference TRBV29-1 and TRBJ1-3 provide the parts outside the CDR3, is SAVISQKPSRDICQRGTSLTIQCQVDSQVTMMFWYRQQPGQSLTLIATANQGSEATYESGFVIDKFPISRPNLTFSTLTVSNMSPEDSSIYLCSVGGGAGNTIYFGEGSWLTVV.

The chain joins TRBV2 to TRBJ1-4; 9 bases agree with TRBD1. CDR1 SNHLY and CDR2 FYNNEI come from the germline V gene. With V trimmed by 4 bases and J by 8 bases, 5 bases remained unmatched. The CDR3 runs 14 residues. The CDR3 region has the DNA TGTGCCAGCAGTGTTGGGACAGGGATGGAAAAACTGTTTTTT. Translated: CASSVGTGMEKLFF. The variable domain in full, with the rest retrieved from reference TRBV2 and TRBJ1-4, is EPEVTQTPSHQVTQMGQEVILRCVPISNHLYFYWYRQILGQKVEFLVSFYNNEISEKSEIFDDQFSVERPDGSNFTLKIRSTKLEDSAMYFCASSVGTGMEKLFFGSGTQLSVL.

The chain combines TRBV2 with TRBJ2-5; 13 nucleotides agree with TRBD2. The V segment lost 6 bases and the J segment 4 bases; nucleotides outside the gene matches: 8. The germline gives CDR1 SNHLY, CDR2 FYNNEI. The CDR3 totals 16 residues. The CDR3, as DNA: TGTGCCAGCAGCCATACTAGCGGGAGGGTCCTAGAGACCCAGTACTTC. Translating it yields CASSHTSGRVLETQYF.

This clone was found once. The V and J genes are TRBV9 and TRBJ1-1; D is unclear. The CDR3 length is 14 residues. CDR1 SGDLS and CDR2 YYNGEE come from the germline V gene. The V gene lost 4 bases and the J gene lost 2 bases, with 12 bases spanning the gap. CDR3 region: CASSPRPFNTEAFF. CDR3 coding DNA: TGTGCCAGCAGCCCCCGCCCCTTCAACACTGAAGCTTTCTTT.

The chain uses TRBV2 and TRBJ2-7; D might be TRBD2 (5 bases). With 8 bases removed from V and 1 base from J, the gap between germline ends came to 18 bases. Germline V gene lookup returns CDR1 SNHLY and CDR2 FYNNEI. CDR3 size: 15 residues. The CDR3 DNA follows: TGTGCCAGCTATGGCGGGCAGGTGACTTCCTACGAGCAGTACTTC. Protein sequence: CASYGGQVTSYEQYF.

The chain recombines TRBV7-9 with TRBJ1-1; D is possibly TRBD1 (5 bases). The CDR3 is made up of 13 amino acids. V lost 2 bases and J lost 4, with 8 bases in between. Germline-derived CDR1 and CDR2 are SEHNR and FQNEAQ (reference sequence). CDR3: CASSLSGTTEAFF. CDR3 nucleotide sequence: TGTGCCAGCAGCTTATCAGGGACCACTGAAGCTTTCTTT.

The chain combines TRBV2 with TRBJ2-7; D is unclear. V lost 2 bases and J 12 bases, leaving 8 bases between the germline ends. The germline gives CDR1 SNHLY, CDR2 FYNNEI. This CDR3 is 10 amino acids long. CDR3 bases: TGTGCCAGCAGTGAACCAGAACTGTACTTC. This encodes CASSEPELYF. Complete variable domain (other parts from reference TRBV2 and TRBJ2-7): EPEVTQTPSHQVTQMGQEVILRCVPISNHLYFYWYRQILGQKVEFLVSFYNNEISEKSEIFDDQFSVERPDGSNFTLKIRSTKLEDSAMYFCASSEPELYFGPGTRLTVT.

This chain joins TRBV20-1 and TRBJ2-7; D remains unclear. CDR3 length: 11 residues. The ends were cut back, 4 bases at V and 3 bases at J, with 7 bases in the middle. Germline loops: CDR1 DFQATT, CDR2 SNEGSKA (reference sequence). DNA of the CDR3: TGCAGTGCTAACAGAGGCTACGAGCAGTACTTC. This sequence encodes CSANRGYEQYF.

V gene TRBV2 combines with J gene TRBJ2-2; maybe TRBD1 (6 bases). This CDR3 has 15 amino acids. CDR1 is SNHLY, CDR2 FYNNEI, per germline. Trimming removed 9 bases at V and 4 bases at J, with 18 bases between. This chain's CDR3 is CASTRQRGTTGELFF. For the CDR3, the DNA is TGTGCCAGTACCCGCCAGAGGGGGACCACCGGGGAGCTGTTTTTT. The full variable domain, in which reference TRBV2 and TRBJ2-2 provide the parts outside the CDR3, is EPEVTQTPSHQVTQMGQEVILRCVPISNHLYFYWYRQILGQKVEFLVSFYNNEISEKSEIFDDQFSVERPDGSNFTLKIRSTKLEDSAMYFCASTRQRGTTGELFFGEGSRLTVL.

The chain carries TRBV29-1 and TRBJ1-1, with D tentatively TRBD1 (6 bases). CDR1 and CDR2 (germline): SQVTM, ANQGSEA. The CDR3 consists of 16 residues. V was cut by 7 bases and J by 0 bases, with 21 bases left in between. The CDR3 DNA sequence: TGCAGCGCGGCGGGAGGGTACGGGGGCCTGAACACTGAAGCTTTCTTT. Protein product: CSAAGGYGGLNTEAFF.

The J gene is TRBJ1-4, the V gene TRBV2, with D possibly being TRBD1 (6 bases). The germline V gene has CDR1 SNHLY and CDR2 FYNNEI. CDR3 length: 15 amino acids. Between the trimmed V and J ends, which lost 8 bases and 5 bases, there was a span of 18 bases. For the CDR3, the DNA is TGTGCCAGCGTGGTCCCGGGACAATCAAATGAAAAACTGTTTTTT. Protein product: CASVVPGQSNEKLFF.

The chain couples TRBV19 to TRBJ1-5; 10 bases line up with TRBD1. Germline CDR1 LNHDA, CDR2 SQIVND (reference sequence). J lost 2 bases, V lost 1 base, and 2 bases had no gene match. The CDR3 has 16 residues. The CDR3 sequence is CASSIVGTGGNQPQHF. CDR3 DNA sequence: TGTGCCAGTAGTATAGTAGGGACAGGGGGCAATCAGCCCCAGCATTTT.

The table lists this clone with a few counts. The chain has TRBV11-3 and TRBJ1-1; no firm D call. CDR1 and CDR2 from the germline V gene are SGHNT and YENEEA. The CDR3 runs to 14 residues. V lost 4 bases and J lost 3, with 12 bases in between. The CDR3 DNA is TGTGCCAGCAGCTCCCCGGGGTATCACACTGAAGCTTTCTTT. It translates to CASSSPGYHTEAFF. Using reference TRBV11-3 and TRBJ1-1 for the parts outside the CDR3, the full variable domain is EAGVVQSPRYKIIEKKQPVAFWCNPISGHNTLYWYLQNLGQGPELLIRYENEEAVDDSQLPKDRFSAERLKGVDSTLKIQPAELGDSAVYLCASSSPGYHTEAFFGQGTRLTVV.

J is TRBJ2-1 and V is TRBV6-6; D ambiguous. CDR1 is MNHNY, CDR2 SVGAGI, per germline (reference sequence). This CDR3 has 15 amino acids. The V and J ends lost 5 bases and 4 bases respectively, with 15 bases between them. Here the CDR3 reads CASSLGRVQYNEQFF. CDR3 nucleotide sequence: TGTGCCAGCAGTCTCGGAAGAGTCCAGTACAATGAGCAGTTCTTC.

This clone came up once. The rearrangement links TRBV5-5 to TRBJ2-1, with D perhaps matching TRBD1 or TRBD2 (5 bases each). Trimming cost V 7 bases and J 6 bases, with 23 bases left between them. The CDR3 runs 16 residues. Per germline, CDR1 SGHKS and CDR2 YYEKEE (reference sequence). The CDR3 sequence is CASDPAGPGTFNEQFF. The CDR3 nucleotides are TGTGCCAGCGATCCCGCCGGGCCAGGGACCTTCAATGAGCAGTTCTTC.

The gene calls are TRBV4-3 and TRBJ2-1, with unresolved D. Germline V gene lookup returns CDR1 LGHNA and CDR2 YSLEER. The CDR3 contains 14 residues. Trimming stripped 0 bases from V and 4 bases from J, with 7 bases between. The DNA of the CDR3 is TGCGCCAGCAGCCAAGATAGGCAATACAATGAGCAGTTCTTC. Residues: CASSQDRQYNEQFF.

This clone was seen once. The chain joins TRBV9 to TRBJ2-7, with TRBD1 as a possible D gene (5 bases). Germline CDR1 SGDLS, CDR2 YYNGEE. V dropped 0 bases and J dropped 2 bases, with 12 bases sitting between them. CDR3 length: 15 amino acids. As DNA, the CDR3 is TGTGCCAGCAGCGTAGGAGGAACAGGCACCTACGAGCAGTACTTC. This sequence encodes CASSVGGTGTYEQYF.

The J gene is TRBJ2-7, the V gene TRBV6-5, with 8 bases aligning to TRBD2. The CDR3 sequence is 13 residues long. V lost 6 bases, J lost 6 bases, and 7 bases stayed unmatched. Germline values: CDR1 MNHEY, CDR2 SVGAGI. The CDR3: CASSYGLAAEQYF. CDR3 nucleotides: TGTGCCAGCAGCTATGGACTAGCCGCCGAGCAGTACTTC.

V usage is TRBV7-6 and J usage is TRBJ2-7; 8 nucleotides agree with TRBD1. The CDR3 covers 14 residues. From germline, CDR1 is SGHVS and CDR2 FNYEAQ. V gave up 5 bases and J gave up 2 bases; unmatched junction bases: 5. CDR3 residues: CASSQGQATYEQYF. In DNA form, the CDR3 reads TGTGCCAGCAGCCAGGGACAGGCCACCTACGAGCAGTACTTC.

This chain joins TRBV11-2 and TRBJ2-5, with TRBD1 matching over 10 bases. The better agreement between TRBJ2-7 and the DNA end casts doubt on the J call. The CDR3 runs 15 residues. Germline lookup yields CDR1 SGHAT and CDR2 FQNNGV. The CDR3 sequence is CASSLGQGEIYEQYF. CDR3 coding DNA: TGTGCCAGCAGCCTCGGACAGGGGGAAATCTACGAGCAGTACTTC.